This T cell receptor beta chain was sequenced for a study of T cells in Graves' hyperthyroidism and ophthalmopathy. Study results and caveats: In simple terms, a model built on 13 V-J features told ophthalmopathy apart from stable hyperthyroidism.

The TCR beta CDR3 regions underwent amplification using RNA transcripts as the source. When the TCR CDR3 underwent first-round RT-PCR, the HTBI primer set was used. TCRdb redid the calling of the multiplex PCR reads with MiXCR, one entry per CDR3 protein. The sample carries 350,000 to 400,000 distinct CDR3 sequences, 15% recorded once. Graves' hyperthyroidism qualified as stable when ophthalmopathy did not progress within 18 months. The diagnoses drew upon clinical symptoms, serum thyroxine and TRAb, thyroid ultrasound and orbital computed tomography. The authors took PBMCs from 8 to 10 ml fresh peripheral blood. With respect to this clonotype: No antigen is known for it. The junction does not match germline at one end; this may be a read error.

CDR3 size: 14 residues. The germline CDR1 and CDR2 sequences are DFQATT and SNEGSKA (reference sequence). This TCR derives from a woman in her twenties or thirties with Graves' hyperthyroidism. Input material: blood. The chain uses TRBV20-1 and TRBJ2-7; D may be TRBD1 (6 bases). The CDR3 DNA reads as TGCGGTGCTGCCGGACAGCCGAGCTCCTACGAGCAGTACTTC. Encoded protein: CGAAGQPSSYEQYF.